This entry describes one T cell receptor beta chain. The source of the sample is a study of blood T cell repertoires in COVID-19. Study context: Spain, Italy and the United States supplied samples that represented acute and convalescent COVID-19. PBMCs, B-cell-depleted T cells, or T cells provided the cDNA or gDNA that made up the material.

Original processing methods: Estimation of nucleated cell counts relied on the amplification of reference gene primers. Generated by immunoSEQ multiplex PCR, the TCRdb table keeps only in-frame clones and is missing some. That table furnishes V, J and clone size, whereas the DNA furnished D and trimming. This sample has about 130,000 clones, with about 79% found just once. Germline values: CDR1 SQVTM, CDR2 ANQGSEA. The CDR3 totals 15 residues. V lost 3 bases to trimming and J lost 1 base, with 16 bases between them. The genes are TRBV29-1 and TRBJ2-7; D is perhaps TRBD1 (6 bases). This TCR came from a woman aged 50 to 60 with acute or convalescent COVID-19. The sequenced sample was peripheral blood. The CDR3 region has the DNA TGCAGCGTTGAGGGGAACAGGGAAACTTCCTACGAGCAGTACTTC. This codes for CSVEGNRETSYEQYF.